This TCR beta chain was obtained from a study of response to subunit inactivated influenza vaccine. This clonotype was picked up many times. TCRdb reprocessed the RT-PCR reads via MiXCR and lists one record per CDR3 protein. The table has fewer than 700,000 distinct CDR3 sequences, roughly 13% seen once. This CDR3 has 15 amino acids. Germline lookup yields CDR1 DFQATT and CDR2 SNEGSKA (reference sequence). Trimming removed 0 bases from V and 5 bases from J; junction bases left unmatched: 5. This clonotype was obtained from a man between 45 and 60 years old who received an inactivated influenza vaccine. This chain connects TRBV20-1 to TRBJ2-5; 11 bases are shared with TRBD1. Sequenced here: PBMCs from blood, sampled about 40 days after vaccination. The DNA of the CDR3 is TGCAGTGCTAGAGACGGACAGGGGGCTGTGGAGACCCAGTACTTC. Amino acids: CSARDGQGAVETQYF.